This T cell receptor beta chain came from a study of blood T cell repertoires in COVID-19. Across the study: Material from acute and convalescent COVID-19 was sourced from the United States, Italy and Spain. PBMCs, B-cell-depleted T cells, or T cells provided the cDNA or gDNA that made up the material.

The CDR3 contains 15 residues. Germline V gene data show CDR1 as SGHTA and CDR2 as FQGNSA. V gave up 2 bases and J gave up 4 bases, with 12 bases separating them. Original analysis: Counts of nucleated cells, estimated from reference gene primer amplification, were obtained. Assay used: immunoSEQ multiplex PCR; TCRdb lists only in-frame clones, some missing. V, J and clone size reflect that table, while D and trimming were determined from the DNA. The profile shows roughly 120,000 clones, approximately 84% of them singletons. This receptor was identified in a man between 40 and 49 years old with acute or convalescent COVID-19. The gene calls are TRBV7-2 and TRBJ1-5; no clear D gene. Specimen: peripheral blood. The chain's CDR3 is CASSLSYGENQPQHF. The CDR3 bases are TGTGCCAGCAGCTTAAGTTACGGTGAAAATCAGCCCCAGCATTTT.